Listed below are T cell receptor beta chains from one sample, sequenced in a study of blood T cell repertoires in COVID-19. Repertoires were generated with immunoSEQ multiplex PCR, while TCRdb's copy carries only in-frame clones and drops some. This table has 55,000 to 90,000 clones, around nine tenths appearing once. The sample comprised peripheral blood. These receptors were obtained from a woman aged 55-69 years with acute or convalescent COVID-19. Each CDR3 is given with its conserved first and last residue. D genes are given only for firm matches. Only some rows state a clone size, as once, few, many or a class for expanded clones.

-	TRBV2	TRBJ2-7	-	CASSDGGPAWEQYF	TGTGCCAGCAGTGACGGGGGGCCAGCCTGGGAGCAGTACTTC
-	TRBV4-2	TRBJ2-7	TRBD1	CASSQSGQFYEQYF	TGTGCCAGCAGCCAATCGGGACAGTTCTACGAGCAGTACTTC
-	TRBV23-1	TRBJ2-7	TRBD1	CARVRDRGLEQYF	TGCGCCAGGGTCCGGGACAGGGGGCTCGAGCAGTACTTC
-	TRBV18	TRBJ2-1	TRBD2	CASSFPARSGGMSAEQFF	TGTGCCAGCTCATTCCCGGCCCGTAGCGGGGGGATGAGTGCTGAGCAGTTCTTC
-	TRBV12-3/TRBV12-4	TRBJ1-4	-	CASSLRGEKLFF	TGTGCCAGCAGTTTGCGGGGAGAAAAACTGTTTTTT
once	TRBV19	TRBJ2-5	TRBD1	CASSPFRTGEETQYF	TGTGCCAGTAGTCCCTTTCGGACAGGGGAAGAGACCCAGTACTTC
few	TRBV28	TRBJ2-7	-	CASSLLGPREQYF	TGTGCCAGCAGTTTACTGGGGCCAAGGGAGCAGTACTTC
few	TRBV3-1/TRBV3-2	TRBJ2-2	-	CASSQDKASVTGELFF	TGTGCCAGCAGCCAAGATAAAGCGTCGGTCACCGGGGAGCTGTTTTTT
once	TRBV5-6	TRBJ1-2	TRBD1	CASSFGQGWRGYTF	TGTGCCAGCAGTTTCGGACAGGGCTGGAGAGGCTACACCTTC
-	TRBV7-9	TRBJ2-1	-	CASSFPYNEQFF	TGTGCCAGCAGCTTCCCGTACAATGAGCAGTTCTTC
-	TRBV2	TRBJ1-5	-	CASSGGVNQPQHF	TGTGCCAGCAGTGGGGGGGTCAATCAGCCCCAGCATTTT
-	TRBV2	TRBJ1-1	TRBD1	CASIREQGAGTEAFF	TGTGCCAGCATTAGAGAACAGGGGGCCGGCACTGAAGCTTTCTTT
-	TRBV7-9	TRBJ2-7	TRBD1	CASSSVDRDEQYF	TGTGCCAGCAGCTCCGTTGACAGGGACGAGCAGTACTTC
once	TRBV5-1	TRBJ1-6	-	CASSLDGNNSPLHF	TGCGCCAGCAGCTTGGACGGGAATAATTCACCCCTCCACTTT
-	TRBV18	TRBJ2-3	TRBD1	CASSPRGQGGTDTQYF	TGTGCCAGCTCACCAAGGGGACAGGGAGGCACAGATACGCAGTATTTT
-	TRBV19	TRBJ2-1	TRBD1	CASNFQGAYNEQFF	TGTGCCAGTAATTTCCAGGGGGCGTACAATGAGCAGTTCTTC
-	TRBV7-2	TRBJ2-1	TRBD1	CASSSRPRTGPSYNEQFF	TGTGCCAGCAGCTCCCGACCCAGGACAGGGCCCTCCTACAATGAGCAGTTCTTC
-	TRBV27	TRBJ1-6	TRBD1	CASSPILTGLRSPLHF	TGTGCCAGCAGTCCCATATTGACAGGGTTACGTTCACCCCTCCACTTT
-	TRBV6-5	TRBJ2-6	-	CASTPGLSGANVLTF	TGTGCCAGCACCCCAGGACTCTCTGGGGCCAACGTCCTGACTTTC
-	TRBV28	TRBJ1-1	-	CASSLLKGSAGEAFF	TGTGCCAGCAGTTTACTGAAAGGGTCGGCGGGGGAAGCTTTCTTT
once	TRBV4-1	TRBJ1-4	-	CASSHRQAGDEKLFF	TGCGCCAGCAGCCACCGACAGGCTGGGGATGAAAAACTGTTTTTT
-	TRBV3-1/TRBV3-2	TRBJ1-2	TRBD1	CASSQDWGTGYGYTF	TGTGCCAGCAGCCAAGATTGGGGGACAGGCTATGGCTACACCTTC
few	TRBV19	TRBJ1-2	TRBD1	CASSPGTATGYTF	TGTGCCAGTAGTCCGGGGACAGCGACTGGCTACACCTTC
-	TRBV5-1	TRBJ1-2	-	CASSPRSGNYGYTF	TGCGCCAGCAGCCCACGGTCCGGTAACTATGGCTACACCTTC
-	TRBV28	TRBJ2-7	-	CASSLQKNEQYF	TGTGCCAGCAGTTTACAGAAGAACGAGCAGTACTTC
-	TRBV5-1	TRBJ2-7	TRBD1	CASSVGTGGIDEQYF	TGCGCCAGCAGCGTTGGGACAGGGGGCATCGACGAGCAGTACTTC
-	TRBV6-1	TRBJ1-4	-	CASSEAGRGRKLFF	TGTGCCAGCAGTGAAGCCGGCAGGGGCAGAAAACTGTTTTTT
-	TRBV19	TRBJ1-4	TRBD1	CASRMDRPNEKLFF	TGTGCCAGTAGGATGGACAGGCCGAATGAAAAACTGTTTTTT
once	TRBV28	TRBJ2-3	TRBD1	CASSRQGDITDTQYF	TGTGCCAGCAGTCGACAGGGGGATATCACAGATACGCAGTATTTT